This T cell receptor (beta chain) is drawn from a study of T cells expressing NK-cell markers. Overall study context: Seven donors tested HCMV-seropositive and one tested seronegative among the eight sequenced.

The CDR3 is 12 residues long. About this clonotype: Antigen: not known.

Whole-study findings and limits: As a fraction of CD8+ T cells, dominant NKG2C+ clonotypes reached roughly 1.0-7.5% in 5 to 7 donors.

Libraries used 5'RACE template switching adding universal primer site and UMIs. TCRdb reprocessed the 5' RACE reads, with one entry per CDR3 protein and no DNA. This sample's clone table lists roughly 380,000 distinct CDR3 sequences. This receptor was identified in a man aged 18-75 years in good health. The V and J genes are TRBV12-3 or TRBV12-4 and TRBJ2-3; there is no DNA to check the TCRdb D call of TRBD1. The sequencing input was blood T cells: a sorted CD56 or NKG2C T cell subset, CD4+ or CD8+ T cells, or bulk PBMC T cells (not recorded which). The CDR3 loop is CASSLNPYTQYF.